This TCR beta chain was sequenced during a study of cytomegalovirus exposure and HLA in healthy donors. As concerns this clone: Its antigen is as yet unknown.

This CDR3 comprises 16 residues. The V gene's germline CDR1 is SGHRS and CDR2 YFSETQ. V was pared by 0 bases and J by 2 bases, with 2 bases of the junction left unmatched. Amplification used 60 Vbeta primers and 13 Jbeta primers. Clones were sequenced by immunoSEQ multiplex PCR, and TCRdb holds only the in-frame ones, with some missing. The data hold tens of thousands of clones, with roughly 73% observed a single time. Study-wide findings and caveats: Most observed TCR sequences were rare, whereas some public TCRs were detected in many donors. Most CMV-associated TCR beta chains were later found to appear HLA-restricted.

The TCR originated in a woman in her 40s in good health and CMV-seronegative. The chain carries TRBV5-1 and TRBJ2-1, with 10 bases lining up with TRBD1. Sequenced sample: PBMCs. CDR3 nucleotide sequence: TGCGCCAGCAGCTTGGGGGACAGGGGACCCTACAATGAGCAGTTCTTC. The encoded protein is CASSLGDRGPYNEQFF.